This T cell receptor beta chain was captured by sequencing in a study of blood T cells in healthy people across ages. Study results and caveats: Estimated diversity that came from one million T cells was considered an underestimate.

Germline V gene lookup returns CDR1 SEHNR and CDR2 FQNEAQ (reference sequence). This CDR3 is built from 15 residues. J gave up 2 bases and V 2 bases, and 4 bases lay outside the gene matches. Alongside a J-beta primer mix, a sample-barcoded 5' primer served in a second PCR lasting 7 to 11 cycles. From the 5' RACE reads, TCRdb called clonotypes with MiXCR, one entry per CDR3 protein. Of roughly 680,000 distinct CDR3 sequences in the sample, 20% to 25% were seen once. On this clonotype itself: Its antigen remains unknown.

Peripheral blood samples of roughly 10 milliliters were drawn from each donor. This sequence originates from a man in his 70s in good health. What was sequenced was blood. This rearrangement joins TRBV7-9 to TRBJ2-3; 7 bases map to TRBD2. The CDR3 DNA reads TGTGCCAGCAGCTTATCAGCGGGACCCACAGATACGCAGTATTTT. Protein sequence: CASSLSAGPTDTQYF. Full variable domain (remainder filled in from reference TRBV7-9 and TRBJ2-3): DTGVSQNPRHKITKRGQNVTFRCDPISEHNRLYWYRQTLGQGPEFLTYFQNEAQLEKSRLLSDRFSAERPKGSFSTLEIQRTEQGDSAMYLCASSLSAGPTDTQYFGPGTRLTVL.